Listed below are T cell receptor beta chains from one sample, sequenced in a study of CD8 T cells in ankylosing spondylitis. TCRdb reprocessed the 5' RACE reads with MiXCR, giving one entry per CDR3 protein. The top ten hold 0.61% of the sample, which has about 250,000 distinct CDR3 sequences, 20% to 30% seen once. Source material: blood, either unsorted or a sorted T cell fraction (not recorded which). These TCRs come from a male donor with ankylosing spondylitis or in good health (not recorded which). Both conserved end residues are part of each CDR3. The D gene is left open where the match is weak. Rows give clone size only sometimes, using once, few, many, or a class for an expanded clone.

TGCAGCGCCATACAGGGATCGGCTTACGAGCAGTACTTC	CSAIQGSAYEQYF	few	TRBJ2-7	TRBV29-1	.
TGCGCCAGCAGCGCGGGGCTGAGACCGGGGATTGTGTTTTTT	CASSAGLRPGIVFF	many	TRBJ2-2	TRBV5-1	.
TGTGCCAGCAGCCACGCCGGGACTAGCGGGGGGGACAATGAGCAGTTCTTC	CASSHAGTSGGDNEQFF	.	TRBJ2-1	TRBV4-2	TRBD2
TGTGCCATCACCGACAGCACAGATACGCAGTATTTT	CAITDSTDTQYF	many	TRBJ2-3	TRBV10-3	.
TGTGCCAGCAGCAGGCGCCGCCCCCCATACGAGCAGTACTTC	CASSRRRPPYEQYF	many	TRBJ2-7	TRBV11-1	.
TGTGCCAGCAGCTTCCGACAGGACAATGAGCAGTTCTTC	CASSFRQDNEQFF	.	TRBJ2-1	TRBV7-9	.
TGCAGTGCTAGAGCGGTAGACGAGCAGTACTTC	CSARAVDEQYF	many	TRBJ2-7	TRBV20-1	.
TGCAGCGTTGTAGGGGAAAATGAGGGGACCCAGTACTTC	CSVVGENEGTQYF	few	TRBJ2-5	TRBV29-1	.
TGCAGTGCTAACCGGGATTTAAGCTCCTACGAGCAGTACTTC	CSANRDLSSYEQYF	.	TRBJ2-7	TRBV20-1	.
TGCAGCGTTGAAACGGACAGGGGGAGGGAGACCCAGTACTTC	CSVETDRGRETQYF	few	TRBJ2-5	TRBV29-1	TRBD1
TGCAGCGTTGAGGACAGAAAACAAGAGACCCAGTACTTC	CSVEDRKQETQYF	many	TRBJ2-5	TRBV29-1	.
TGTGCCATCCGGACTAGCGGGGGGGCCGAGGGCAATGAGCAGTTCTTC	CAIRTSGGAEGNEQFF	.	TRBJ2-1	TRBV10-3	TRBD2
TGTGCCAGCAGCCGGACGGAGAGAAACACCATATATTTT	CASSRTERNTIYF	many	TRBJ1-3	TRBV3-1	.
TGTGCCAGCAGCCTAGGCCAGGGAAAGAGCGAGCAGTACTTC	CASSLGQGKSEQYF	many	TRBJ2-7	TRBV21-1	.
TGCAGCGTAGCTGGGACAGCTAAAGAGACCCAGTACTTC	CSVAGTAKETQYF	.	TRBJ2-5	TRBV29-1	TRBD1
TGTGCCAGCAGCAAAGTGGGCAGGTGGCGTCAGCCCCAGCATTTT	CASSKVGRWRQPQHF	.	TRBJ1-5	TRBV21-1	.
TGTGCCAGCAGCGAAAACAGGGGGGAGCTGTTTTTT	CASSENRGELFF	few	TRBJ2-2	TRBV9	.
TGTGCCAGCAGCCCAGGGCGCCACACCTGGGAGCTGTTTTTT	CASSPGRHTWELFF	.	TRBJ2-2	TRBV5-8	.
TGCGCCAGCAGTGAGTCGTTTTCTGGACTCCTCCACTTT	CASSESFSGLLHF	.	TRBJ1-6	TRBV10-1	.
TGTGCCAGCAGCAAACTACACGTGCGCAATCAGCCCCAGCATTTT	CASSKLHVRNQPQHF	many	TRBJ1-5	TRBV21-1	.
TGCAGTGCTAACAGGGACTTGCCCTACGAGCAGTACTTC	CSANRDLPYEQYF	many	TRBJ2-7	TRBV20-1	.
TGTGCCAGCAGTCCTACAGGGGGTGGCCAGGGGACCCAGTACTTC	CASSPTGGGQGTQYF	.	TRBJ2-5	TRBV12-3/TRBV12-4	TRBD1
TGTGCCAGCTCACCACCGGGCAGGAAAGAGACCCAGTACTTC	CASSPPGRKETQYF	many	TRBJ2-5	TRBV18	.
TGTGCCAGCAGCCAAGAGGGGACAGGGGCAGAGGGGTCACCCCTCCACTTT	CASSQEGTGAEGSPLHF	many	TRBJ1-6	TRBV4-2	TRBD1
TGTGCCAGCTTAGGGACAGGTCCAACCTACGAGCAGTACTTC	CASLGTGPTYEQYF	few	TRBJ2-7	TRBV6-1	TRBD1
TGCAGTGCAACCGAGACAGACTCCTACGAGCAGTACTTC	CSATETDSYEQYF	few	TRBJ2-7	TRBV20-1	.